This T cell receptor beta chain stems from a study of cytomegalovirus exposure and HLA in healthy donors. Study context: Later analysis reported that the approximately 120 validation repertoires shared the platform of the approximately 690 first-cohort repertoires.

Germline V CDR1 and CDR2: SGHTA, FQGNSA. The length of the CDR3 is 16 residues. V dropped 1 base and J dropped 3 bases, with 12 bases sitting between them. The method was immunoSEQ multiplex PCR; TCRdb's version includes in-frame clones alone and lacks a portion of them. The repertoire holds over 150,000 clones, with about 90% as singletons. Findings and limits, study-wide: One later analysis, an examination of the roughly 130 validation repertoires, found that first-cohort TCR clusters tended to co-occur in them. Cytomegalovirus status, reportedly, was diagnosed with high specificity and sensitivity by the classifier. The study found most TCR sequences rare, yet found some public TCRs in many donors.

About this clone: What it binds is not known.

The specimen was PBMCs. The TCR comes from a woman in her late teens or twenties in good health and CMV-seropositive. V gene TRBV7-2 combines with J gene TRBJ1-4; D unresolved. Here the CDR3 reads CASSLGTPAANEKLFF. The CDR3 nucleotides are TGTGCCAGCAGCTTAGGGACCCCAGCGGCTAATGAAAAACTGTTTTTT.